A single sample gave rise to the 20 T cell receptor beta chains below, sequenced in a study of shared clonotypes between healthy human individuals. Profiled with immunoSEQ multiplex PCR; TCRdb holds only in-frame clones, not every one. In the table there are about 1.9 million clones, roughly 95% of which are singletons. CD45RO-negative CD8 cells positively selected for CCR7 made up the naive population, which excluded terminally differentiated effector memory CD45RA+ cells. The sample was naive CD8+ T cells from PBMCs. The receptors originated from a man aged 18 to 30 in good health. Some clones in this sample may be carry-over from other donors' samples.

The chain links TRBV9 to TRBJ2-7, with D perhaps matching TRBD1 (7 bases). Germline loops: CDR1 SGDLS, CDR2 YYNGEE. Deletions cut 7 bases from V and 2 bases from J, with 16 bases between. This CDR3 is 14 amino acids long. The CDR3 sequence is CASGSGGGAYEQYF. For the CDR3, the DNA is TGTGCCAGCGGATCAGGGGGAGGCGCCTACGAGCAGTACTTC. The full variable domain, with the rest looked up from reference TRBV9 and TRBJ2-7, is DSGVTQTPKHLITATGQRVTLRCSPRSGDLSVYWYQQSLDQGLQFLIQYYNGEERAKGNILERFSAQQFPDLHSELNLSSLELGDSALYFCASGSGGGAYEQYFGPGTRLTVT.

The J gene is TRBJ2-7, the V gene TRBV9; 10 nucleotides align to TRBD1. Germline V gene data show CDR1 as SGDLS and CDR2 as YYNGEE. V dropped 3 bases and J dropped 5; count of bases not matched to a gene: 8. This CDR3 region has 15 residues. CDR3 nucleotides: TGTGCCAGCAGCGGCCAGACAGGGGGCTTCGACGAGCAGTACTTC. It yields the protein CASSGQTGGFDEQYF.

CDR3 protein: CASSVDGLVYNEQFF. CDR3 nucleotide sequence: TGTGCCAGCAGCGTAGACGGACTAGTCTACAATGAGCAGTTCTTC. The chain uses TRBV9 and TRBJ2-1; 7 nucleotides agree with TRBD2. From germline, CDR1 is SGDLS and CDR2 YYNGEE. V lost 0 bases, J lost 3 bases, and 3 bases stayed unmatched. The CDR3 totals 15 residues.

The V gene is TRBV19, the J gene TRBJ1-5, with a tentative D call TRBD1 (5 bases). Germline V gene data show CDR1 as LNHDA and CDR2 as SQIVND (reference sequence). Between the trimmed V and J ends, which lost 6 bases and 0 bases, there was a span of 12 bases. The CDR3 extends over 15 amino acids. This chain's CDR3 is CASSRTPYSNQPQHF. CDR3 in DNA: TGTGCCAGTAGCCGGACACCTTATAGCAATCAGCCCCAGCATTTT. The full variable domain, its missing parts supplied by reference TRBV19 and TRBJ1-5, is DGGITQSPKYLFRKEGQNVTLSCEQNLNHDAMYWYRQDPGQGLRLIYYSQIVNDFQKGDIAEGYSVSREKKESFPLTVTSAQKNPTAFYLCASSRTPYSNQPQHFGDGTRLSIL.

V is TRBV7-9 and J is TRBJ1-2; TRBD1 matches 9 bases. Losses at the gene ends were 1 base for V and 1 base for J; bases not matched to a gene: 1. The CDR3 sequence is 15 residues long. Germline V gives CDR1 SEHNR, CDR2 FQNEAQ (reference sequence). The CDR3: CASSLGDRDNYGYTF. Written as DNA, the CDR3 is TGTGCCAGCAGCTTAGGGGACAGGGATAACTATGGCTACACCTTC.

The J gene is TRBJ2-5, the V gene TRBV19; the D gene is possibly TRBD2 (5 bases). This CDR3 is 14 amino acids long. V lost 5 bases and J lost 3, with 13 bases in between. Germline V gene data show CDR1 as LNHDA and CDR2 as SQIVND (reference sequence). The CDR3: CASSPSGRKETQYF. CDR3 nucleotides: TGTGCCAGTAGTCCTTCGGGAAGGAAAGAGACCCAGTACTTC. The full variable domain, rest sourced from reference TRBV19 and TRBJ2-5, is DGGITQSPKYLFRKEGQNVTLSCEQNLNHDAMYWYRQDPGQGLRLIYYSQIVNDFQKGDIAEGYSVSREKKESFPLTVTSAQKNPTAFYLCASSPSGRKETQYFGPGTRLLVL.

The CDR3 sequence: CASSLTSLNTEAFF. CDR3 sequence (DNA): TGTGCCAGCAGTCTTACGTCCCTAAACACTGAAGCTTTCTTT. This chain joins TRBV11-2 and TRBJ1-1; D not resolved. Deletions cut 6 bases from V and 2 bases from J, with 13 bases between. This CDR3 has 14 residues. The germline CDR1 and CDR2 sequences are SGHAT and FQNNGV.

V is TRBV4-2 and J is TRBJ1-2; D call uncertain. CDR1 is LGHNA, CDR2 YNFKEQ, per germline. This CDR3 has 14 residues. The V end was cut by 1 base, the J end by 8 bases, with 14 bases between. For the CDR3, the DNA is TGTGCCAGCAGCCAAGCGGGTCAGAGAGGCGGCTACACCTTC. It codes for CASSQAGQRGGYTF.

To note about this clone: A read error may produce the germline difference seen at one junction end. The gene calls are TRBV14 and TRBJ2-5; no firm D call. CDR3 length: 16 amino acids. Germline lookup yields CDR1 SGHDN and CDR2 FVKESK. Written as DNA, the CDR3 is TGTGCCAGCAGCAAAGAACGCTCCCCTTTCATAGTTGGCCAGTACTTC. Translated: CASSKERSPFIVGQYF.

The chain uses TRBV27 and TRBJ2-1, with 7 bases that match TRBD2. Germline V gene sequence: CDR1 MNHEY, CDR2 SMNVEV (reference sequence). Trimming cost V 2 bases and J 5 bases; bases outside gene matches: 9. The CDR3 runs to 16 residues. This CDR3 reads CASSLAREAHHNEQFF. The CDR3 DNA reads TGTGCCAGCAGTTTAGCCCGGGAGGCCCACCACAATGAGCAGTTCTTC.

The rearrangement links TRBV5-1 to TRBJ2-1; 7 bases map to TRBD1. This CDR3 region has 16 residues. From germline, CDR1 is SGHRS and CDR2 YFSETQ. V lost 4 bases, J lost 0 bases, and 7 bases stayed unmatched. CDR3: CASSGARDSSYNEQFF. CDR3 DNA: TGCGCCAGCAGCGGGGCAAGGGACAGCTCCTACAATGAGCAGTTCTTC.

The V call is TRBV13, the J call TRBJ2-1; D gene unclear. This CDR3 region has 11 residues. Trimming shortened V by 1 base and J by 8 bases, and 3 bases separated the two germline ends. Looked up from germline, CDR1 is PRHDT and CDR2 is FYEKMQ (reference sequence). The CDR3 bases are TGTGCCAGCAGCTTAGAATATGAGCAGTTCTTC. Translated: CASSLEYEQFF. Looking up the rest from reference TRBV13 and TRBJ2-1 gives the full variable domain: AAGVIQSPRHLIKEKRETATLKCYPIPRHDTVYWYQQGPGQDPQFLISFYEKMQSDKGSIPDRFSAQQFSDYHSELNMSSLELGDSALYFCASSLEYEQFFGPGTRLTVL.

Note on this clone: The sample carries other DNA sequences with the same CDR3. The chain recombines TRBV28 with TRBJ2-7, with D unresolved. Germline lookup yields CDR1 MDHEN and CDR2 SYDVKM. The V end lost 1 base, the J end lost 5 bases, and 6 bases lay between the germline ends. This CDR3 contains 12 residues. CDR3 sequence reads: CASSLSVDEQYF. The CDR3 DNA sequence: TGTGCCAGCAGTTTATCTGTCGACGAGCAGTACTTC.

As concerns this clone: Other DNA sequences in this specimen translate into the identical CDR3. The V and J genes are TRBV18 and TRBJ2-1, with TRBD2 identical over 13 bases. Germline V gene lookup returns CDR1 KGHSH and CDR2 LQKENI. V shed 3 bases, J shed 4 bases, and the junction held 6 bases outside the gene matches. The CDR3 is 17 amino acids. CDR3 bases: TGTGCCAGCTCACCCCCGGGACTAGCGGGACTATACAATGAGCAGTTCTTC. It yields the protein CASSPPGLAGLYNEQFF.

The CDR3 loop reads CASSGFRDEQFF. For the CDR3, the DNA is TGTGCCAGCAGTGGATTCCGGGATGAGCAGTTCTTC. The V and J genes are TRBV27 and TRBJ2-1; D is uncertain. From germline, CDR1 is MNHEY and CDR2 SMNVEV (reference sequence). This CDR3 is 12 amino acids long. Trimming took off 5 bases at V and 8 bases at J, with 10 bases between the two ends.

Comment on this clone: Other DNA sequences of this sample code for an identical CDR3. The chain carries TRBV4-3 and TRBJ2-7, with D perhaps matching TRBD1 or TRBD2 (5 bases each). The germline V gene encodes CDR1 LGHNA and CDR2 YSLEER. Trimming shortened V by 0 bases and J by 4 bases, and 10 bases separated the two germline ends. The CDR3 extends over 14 amino acids. The chain's CDR3 is CASSQDRDGYEQYF. CDR3 in DNA: TGCGCCAGCAGCCAAGATAGGGACGGATACGAGCAGTACTTC.

This clone was observed a single time. V and J are TRBV7-6 and TRBJ2-2; no clear D gene. The germline V gene encodes CDR1 SGHVS and CDR2 FNYEAQ. The V end was cut by 5 bases, the J end by 4 bases, with 8 bases between. The CDR3 is 13 residues long. The CDR3 DNA is TGTGCCAGCAGCCCCGATATCACCGGGGAGCTGTTTTTT. It codes for CASSPDITGELFF.

The chain recombines TRBV19 with TRBJ1-1; no clear D gene. In germline, CDR1 is LNHDA, CDR2 SQIVND (reference sequence). Deletions cut 8 bases from V and 1 base from J, with 11 bases between. This CDR3 region has 13 residues. For the CDR3, the DNA is TGTGCCAGTCTCGATGGCCAGAACACTGAAGCTTTCTTT. Protein sequence: CASLDGQNTEAFF.

This clone came up a few times. The chain uses TRBV30 and TRBJ2-2, with D perhaps matching TRBD2 (5 bases). CDR3 size: 13 residues. Germline V gene sequence: CDR1 GTSNPN, CDR2 SVGIG (reference sequence). Deletions cut 2 bases from V and 3 bases from J, with 7 bases between. The CDR3 reads CAWSLDYTGELFF. DNA for the CDR3: TGTGCCTGGAGTCTGGACTACACCGGGGAGCTGTTTTTT. The full variable domain, in which reference TRBV30 and TRBJ2-2 provide the parts outside the CDR3, is SQTIHQWPATLVQPVGSPLSLECTVEGTSNPNLYWYRQAAGRGLQLLFYSVGIGQISSEVPQNLSASRPQDRQFILSSKKLLLSDSGFYLCAWSLDYTGELFFGEGSRLTVL.

The chain has TRBV7-9 and TRBJ1-2; D may be TRBD1 (5 bases). Between the trimmed V and J ends, which lost 0 bases and 4 bases, there was a span of 12 bases. The length of the CDR3 is 15 residues. Germline V gene sequence: CDR1 SEHNR, CDR2 FQNEAQ (reference sequence). In nucleotides, the CDR3 is TGTGCCAGCAGCTTAGCGTATGAGGGGCCCTATGGCTACACCTTC. Amino acid sequence: CASSLAYEGPYGYTF.